The rows below give T cell receptor beta chains drawn from one sample of a study of cytomegalovirus exposure and HLA in healthy donors. Libraries were prepared by immunoSEQ multiplex PCR; TCRdb keeps only in-frame clonotypes and omits some of them. The top ten hold about 1.5% of the sample, which has roughly 220,000 clones, approximately 79% seen once. The sequencing sample was made of PBMCs. The receptors were sampled from a man aged 45 to 65 in good health and CMV-seronegative. CDR3s include the opening cysteine and the closing phenylalanine or tryptophan. Not all rows give a size; the values are once, few, many and, for expanded clones, a class.

J: TRBJ1-2; V: TRBV25-1; size: .; CDR3: CASSEGGGYGYTF
J: .; V: TRBV19; size: .; CDR3: CASSIGTASYEQYF
J: TRBJ2-5; V: TRBV28; size: few; CDR3: CASSFRQGAAQETQYF
J: TRBJ1-5; V: TRBV6-1; size: .; CDR3: CASREPYRQGDRQPQHF
J: TRBJ2-5; V: TRBV15; size: few; CDR3: CATSPRTGKETQYF
J: TRBJ1-1; V: TRBV20-1; size: .; CDR3: CSARRSTEAFF
J: TRBJ2-1; V: TRBV4-1; size: .; CDR3: CASSQGPGLAANEQFF
J: TRBJ2-1; V: TRBV30; size: once; CDR3: CARDLGSSSYNEQFF
J: TRBJ1-5; V: TRBV19; size: .; CDR3: CASSDRGFQPQHF
J: TRBJ1-4; V: TRBV19; size: .; CDR3: CASSVKTATNEKLFF
J: TRBJ2-1; V: TRBV15; size: few; CDR3: CATSRALSYNEQFF
J: TRBJ2-3; V: TRBV29-1; size: .; CDR3: CSSLQGAEDTQYF
J: TRBJ2-1; V: TRBV25-1; size: .; CDR3: CASSGLAGGRYEQFF
J: TRBJ2-2; V: TRBV19; size: .; CDR3: CASSIQGAKIGELFF
J: TRBJ1-2; V: TRBV7-6; size: few; CDR3: CASSSGQGGYTF
J: TRBJ1-2; V: TRBV9; size: .; CDR3: CASSHDRGSYLYGYTF
J: TRBJ1-2; V: TRBV4-1; size: .; CDR3: CASSQALNYGYTF
J: TRBJ2-1; V: TRBV5-1; size: .; CDR3: CASSAGTIVDEQFF
J: TRBJ1-2; V: TRBV5-1; size: .; CDR3: CASSSGDAPYGYTF
J: TRBJ1-1; V: TRBV6-1; size: .; CDR3: CASSVTEMNTEAFF
J: TRBJ1-1; V: TRBV2; size: once; CDR3: CASIPRRAGTEAFF